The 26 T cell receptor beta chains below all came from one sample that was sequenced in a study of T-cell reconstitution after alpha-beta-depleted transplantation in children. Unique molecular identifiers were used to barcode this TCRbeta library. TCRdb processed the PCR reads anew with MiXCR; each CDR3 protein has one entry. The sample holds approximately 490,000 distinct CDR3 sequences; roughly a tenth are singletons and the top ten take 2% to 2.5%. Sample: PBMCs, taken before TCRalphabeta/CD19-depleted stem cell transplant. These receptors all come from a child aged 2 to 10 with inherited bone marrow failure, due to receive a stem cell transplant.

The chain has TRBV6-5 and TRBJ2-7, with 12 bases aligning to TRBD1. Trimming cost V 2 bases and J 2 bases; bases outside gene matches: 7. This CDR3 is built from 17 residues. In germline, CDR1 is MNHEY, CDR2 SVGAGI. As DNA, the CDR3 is TGTGCCAGCAGTTACGCCGGGACAGGGGGCTCTCCCTACGAGCAGTACTTC. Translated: CASSYAGTGGSPYEQYF.

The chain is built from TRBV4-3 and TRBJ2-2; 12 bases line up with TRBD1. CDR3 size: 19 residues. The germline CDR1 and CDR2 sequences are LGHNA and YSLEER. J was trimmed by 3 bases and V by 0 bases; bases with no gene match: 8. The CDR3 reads CASSQEAGTGGGYTGELFF. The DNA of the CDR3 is TGCGCCAGCAGCCAAGAGGCTGGGACAGGGGGCGGGTACACCGGGGAGCTGTTTTTT.

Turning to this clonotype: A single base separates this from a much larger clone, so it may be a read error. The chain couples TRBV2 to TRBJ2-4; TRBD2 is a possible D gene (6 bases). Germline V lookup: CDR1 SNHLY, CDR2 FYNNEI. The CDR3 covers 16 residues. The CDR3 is CVSSETPGGSGNIQYF. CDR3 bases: TGTGTCAGCAGTGAGACCCCAGGAGGGTCTGGAAACATTCAGTACTTC.

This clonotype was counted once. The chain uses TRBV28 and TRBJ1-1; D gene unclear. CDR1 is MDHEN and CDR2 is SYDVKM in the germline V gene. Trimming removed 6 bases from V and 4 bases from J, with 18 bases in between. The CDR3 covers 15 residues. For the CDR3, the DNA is TGTGCCAGCAGCGGAATAGGGAAGTGGGTCACTGAAGCTTTCTTT. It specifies CASSGIGKWVTEAFF. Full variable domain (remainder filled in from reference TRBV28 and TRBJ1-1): DVKVTQSSRYLVKRTGEKVFLECVQDMDHENMFWYRQDPGLGLRLIYFSYDVKMKEKGDIPEGYSVSREKKERFSLILESASTNQTSMYLCASSGIGKWVTEAFFGQGTRLTVV.

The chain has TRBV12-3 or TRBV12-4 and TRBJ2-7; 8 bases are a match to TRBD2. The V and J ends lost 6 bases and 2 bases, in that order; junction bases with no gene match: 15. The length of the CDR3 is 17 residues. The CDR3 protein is CASSPPSGSSKAYEQYF. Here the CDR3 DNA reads TGTGCCAGCAGCCCTCCTAGCGGGTCCTCTAAAGCCTACGAGCAGTACTTC.

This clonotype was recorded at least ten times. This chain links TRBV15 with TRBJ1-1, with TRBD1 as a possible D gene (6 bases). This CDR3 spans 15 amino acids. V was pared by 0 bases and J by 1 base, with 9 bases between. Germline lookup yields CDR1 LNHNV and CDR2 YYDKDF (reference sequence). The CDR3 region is CATSRDNRANTEAFF. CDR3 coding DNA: TGTGCCACCAGCAGAGATAACAGGGCGAACACTGAAGCTTTCTTT. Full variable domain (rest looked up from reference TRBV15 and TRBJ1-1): DAMVIQNPRYQVTQFGKPVTLSCSQTLNHNVMYWYQQKSSQAPKLLFHYYDKDFNNEADTPDNFQSRRPNTSFCFLDIRSPGLGDTAMYLCATSRDNRANTEAFFGQGTRLTVV.

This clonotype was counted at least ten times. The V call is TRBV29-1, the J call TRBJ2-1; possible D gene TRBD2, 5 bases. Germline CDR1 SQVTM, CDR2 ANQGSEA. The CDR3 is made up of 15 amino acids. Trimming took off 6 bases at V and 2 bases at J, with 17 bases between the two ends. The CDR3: CSVPQKAVTYNEQFF. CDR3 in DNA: TGCAGCGTCCCCCAAAAAGCGGTAACCTACAATGAGCAGTTCTTC.

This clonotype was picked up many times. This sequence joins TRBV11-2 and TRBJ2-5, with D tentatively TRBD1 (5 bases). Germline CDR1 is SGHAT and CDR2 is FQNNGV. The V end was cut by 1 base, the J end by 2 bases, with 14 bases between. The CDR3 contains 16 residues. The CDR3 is CASSLVFQGLQETQYF. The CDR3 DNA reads TGTGCCAGCAGCTTAGTATTTCAGGGCCTTCAAGAGACCCAGTACTTC.

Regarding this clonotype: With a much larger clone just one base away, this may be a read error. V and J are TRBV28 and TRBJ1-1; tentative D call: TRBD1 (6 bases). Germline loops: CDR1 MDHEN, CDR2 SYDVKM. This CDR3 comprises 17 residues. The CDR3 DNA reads TGTGCCAGCAGCTTCGGGGGCTTTGCGGGGCAGAACACTGAAGCTATCTTT. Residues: CASSFGGFAGQNTEAIF.

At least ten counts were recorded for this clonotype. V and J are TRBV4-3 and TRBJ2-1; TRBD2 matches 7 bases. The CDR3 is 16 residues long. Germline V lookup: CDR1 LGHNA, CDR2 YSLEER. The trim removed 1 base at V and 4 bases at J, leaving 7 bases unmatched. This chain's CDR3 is CASSQVAGELYNEQFF. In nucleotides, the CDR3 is TGCGCCAGCAGCCAAGTTGCGGGAGAGTTGTACAATGAGCAGTTCTTC.

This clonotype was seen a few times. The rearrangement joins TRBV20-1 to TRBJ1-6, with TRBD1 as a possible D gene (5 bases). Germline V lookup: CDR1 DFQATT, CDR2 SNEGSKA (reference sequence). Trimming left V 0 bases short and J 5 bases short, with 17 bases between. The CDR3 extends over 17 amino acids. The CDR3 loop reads CSARDPWRGGDNSPLHF. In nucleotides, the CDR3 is TGCAGTGCTAGAGATCCTTGGAGGGGCGGGGATAATTCACCCCTCCACTTT.

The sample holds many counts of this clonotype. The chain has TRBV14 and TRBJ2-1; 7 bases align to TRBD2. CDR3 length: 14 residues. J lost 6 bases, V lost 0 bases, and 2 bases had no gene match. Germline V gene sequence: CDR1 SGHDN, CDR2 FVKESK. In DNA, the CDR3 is TGTGCCAGCAGCCAAGACCCGGGGGGCAATGAGCAGTTCTTC. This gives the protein CASSQDPGGNEQFF.

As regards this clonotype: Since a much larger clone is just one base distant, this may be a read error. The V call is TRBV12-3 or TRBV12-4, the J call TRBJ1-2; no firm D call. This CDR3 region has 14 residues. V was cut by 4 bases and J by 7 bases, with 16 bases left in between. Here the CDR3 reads CASSSGRVAGGYTF. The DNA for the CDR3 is TGTGCCAGCAGTTCCGGACGGGTGGCGGGTGGCTACACCTTC.

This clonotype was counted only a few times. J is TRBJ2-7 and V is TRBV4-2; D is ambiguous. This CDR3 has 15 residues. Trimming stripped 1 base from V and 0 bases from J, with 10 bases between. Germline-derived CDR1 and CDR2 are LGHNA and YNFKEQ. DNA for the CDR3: TGTGCCAGCAGCCAAGGGCTGATACCCTCCTACGAGCAGTACTTC. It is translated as CASSQGLIPSYEQYF.

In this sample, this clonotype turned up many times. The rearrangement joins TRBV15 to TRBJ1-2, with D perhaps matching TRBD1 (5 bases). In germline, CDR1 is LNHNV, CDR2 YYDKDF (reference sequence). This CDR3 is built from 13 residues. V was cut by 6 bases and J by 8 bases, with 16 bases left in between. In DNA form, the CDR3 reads TGTGCCACCAGGGGTCTGGGGGTCAACGGCTACACCTTC. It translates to CATRGLGVNGYTF.

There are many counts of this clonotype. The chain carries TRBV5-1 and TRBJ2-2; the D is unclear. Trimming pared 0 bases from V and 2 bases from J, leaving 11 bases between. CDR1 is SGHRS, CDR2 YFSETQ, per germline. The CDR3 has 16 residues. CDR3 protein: CASSLVTDLNTGELFF. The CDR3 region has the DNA TGCGCCAGCAGCTTGGTTACGGACCTTAACACCGGGGAGCTGTTTTTT.

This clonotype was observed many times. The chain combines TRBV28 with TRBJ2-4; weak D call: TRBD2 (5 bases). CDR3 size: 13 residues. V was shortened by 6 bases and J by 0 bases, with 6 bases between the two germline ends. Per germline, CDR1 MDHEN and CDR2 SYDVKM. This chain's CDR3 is CASREVAKNIQYF. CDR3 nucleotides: TGTGCCAGCAGGGAGGTAGCCAAAAACATTCAGTACTTC.

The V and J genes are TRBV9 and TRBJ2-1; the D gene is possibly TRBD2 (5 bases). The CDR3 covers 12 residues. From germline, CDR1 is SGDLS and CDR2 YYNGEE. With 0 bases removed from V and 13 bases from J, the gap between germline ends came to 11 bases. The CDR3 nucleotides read TGTGCCAGCAGCGTAGATCTGGGAGTCCAGTTCTTC. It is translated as CASSVDLGVQFF.

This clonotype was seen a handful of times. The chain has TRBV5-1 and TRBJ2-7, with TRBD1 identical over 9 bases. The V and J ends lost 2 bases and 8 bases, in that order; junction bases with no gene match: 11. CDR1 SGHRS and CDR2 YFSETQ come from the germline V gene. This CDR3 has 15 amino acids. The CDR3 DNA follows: TGCGCCAGCAGCTTACCGGGACAGGGATTGCCCCAGCAGTACTTC. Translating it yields CASSLPGQGLPQQYF.

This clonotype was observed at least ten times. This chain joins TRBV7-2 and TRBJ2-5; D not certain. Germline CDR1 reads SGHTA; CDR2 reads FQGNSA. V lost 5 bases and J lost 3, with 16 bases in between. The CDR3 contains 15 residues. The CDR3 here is CASSPPSYYKETQYF. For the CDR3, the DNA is TGTGCCAGCAGCCCTCCCTCATATTACAAAGAGACCCAGTACTTC. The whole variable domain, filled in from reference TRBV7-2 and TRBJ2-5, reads GAGVSQSPSNKVTEKGKDVELRCDPISGHTALYWYRQSLGQGLEFLIYFQGNSAPDKSGLPSDRFSAERTGGSVSTLTIQRTQQEDSAVYLCASSPPSYYKETQYFGPGTRLLVL.

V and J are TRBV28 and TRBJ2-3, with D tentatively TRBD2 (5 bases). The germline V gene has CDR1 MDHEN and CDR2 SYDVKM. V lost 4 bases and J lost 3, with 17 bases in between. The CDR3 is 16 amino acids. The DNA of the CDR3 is TGTGCCAGCAGTTACCGCGTCCGGGAACGTACAGATACGCAGTATTTT. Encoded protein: CASSYRVRERTDTQYF.

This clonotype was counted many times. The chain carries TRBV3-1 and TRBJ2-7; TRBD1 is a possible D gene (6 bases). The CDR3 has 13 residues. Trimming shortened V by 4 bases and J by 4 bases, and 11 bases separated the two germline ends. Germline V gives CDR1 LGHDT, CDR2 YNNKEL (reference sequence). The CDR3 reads CASSPRTVYEQYF. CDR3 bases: TGTGCCAGCAGCCCCCGGACAGTGTACGAGCAGTACTTC.

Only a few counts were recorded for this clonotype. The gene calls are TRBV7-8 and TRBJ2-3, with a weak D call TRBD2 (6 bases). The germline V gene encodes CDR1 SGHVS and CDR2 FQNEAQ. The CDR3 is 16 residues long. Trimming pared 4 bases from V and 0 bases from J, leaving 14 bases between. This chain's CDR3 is CASSSSVPMSTDTQYF. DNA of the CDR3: TGTGCCAGCAGCTCTAGCGTACCCATGAGCACAGATACGCAGTATTTT.

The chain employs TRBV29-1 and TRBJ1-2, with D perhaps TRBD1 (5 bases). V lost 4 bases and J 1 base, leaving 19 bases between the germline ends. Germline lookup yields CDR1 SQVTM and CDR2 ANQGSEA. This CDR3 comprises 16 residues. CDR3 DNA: TGCAGCGTTGGAGGGGACGCTCCACTCCTTAACTATGGCTACACCTTC. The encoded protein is CSVGGDAPLLNYGYTF.

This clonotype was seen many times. CDR3 protein: CASSREQGTSEQFF. The CDR3, as DNA: TGCGCCAGCAGCCGGGAACAGGGGACTAGTGAGCAGTTCTTC. The chain couples TRBV4-1 to TRBJ2-1, with TRBD2 as a possible D gene (8 bases). The germline gives CDR1 MGHRA, CDR2 YSYEKL. Trimming removed 4 bases from V and 9 bases from J, with 16 bases in between. This CDR3 has 14 residues.

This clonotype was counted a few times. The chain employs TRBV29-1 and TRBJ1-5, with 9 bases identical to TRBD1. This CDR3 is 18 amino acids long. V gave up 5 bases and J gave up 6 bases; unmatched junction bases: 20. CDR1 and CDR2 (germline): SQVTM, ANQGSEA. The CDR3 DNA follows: TGCAGCGTTCCAACGGGACAGGGCAAATTAGGGGTGGGTCAGCCCCAGCATTTT. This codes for CSVPTGQGKLGVGQPQHF.